These T cell receptor beta chains were read from a single sample in a study of T cell responses to AZD1222 COVID-19 vaccine. Assay: immunoSEQ multiplex PCR; the TCRdb copy retains only in-frame clones and omits some. The sample holds about 160,000 clones, approximately 88% seen once. The sample here was peripheral blood, taken 28 days after the second AZD1222 dose. All receptors come from an adult who received the AZD1222 COVID-19 vaccine. Both conserved end residues are part of each CDR3. D genes are given only for firm matches. Size is stated for part of the rows, as once, few or many counts, or as a class when the clone is expanded.

.,TRBJ1-1,.,TRBV28,CASSLSSPAEAFF,TGTGCCAGCAGCCTCTCCTCCCCCGCTGAAGCTTTCTTT
.,TRBJ1-1,.,TRBV6-5,CASSYGGYRRDTEAFF,TGTGCCAGCAGTTACGGGGGATACAGGCGGGACACTGAAGCTTTCTTT
few,TRBJ1-5,.,TRBV19,CASTMGGNNQPQHF,TGTGCCAGTACCATGGGGGGGAACAATCAGCCCCAGCATTTT
.,TRBJ1-6,TRBD1,TRBV7-2,CASRTGQGNSPLHF,TGTGCCAGCAGGACCGGACAGGGAAATTCACCCCTCCACTTT
few,TRBJ1-1,.,TRBV2,CASSEDTEAFF,TGTGCCAGCAGTGAAGACACTGAAGCTTTCTTT
.,TRBJ2-1,.,TRBV15,CATSRGGGGLYNEQFF,TGTGCCACCAGCAGAGGAGGTGGGGGCCTATACAATGAGCAGTTCTTC
.,TRBJ2-7,.,TRBV7-2,CASSSPGYEQYF,TGTGCCAGCAGCTCCCCGGGATACGAGCAGTACTTC
.,TRBJ2-6,.,TRBV7-9,CASRGHSTSGANVLTF,TGTGCCAGCAGGGGACACTCTACCTCTGGGGCCAACGTCCTGACTTTC
.,TRBJ1-1,.,TRBV12-3/TRBV12-4,CASSLEGNAEAFF,TGTGCCAGCAGTTTAGAAGGGAACGCTGAAGCTTTCTTT
.,TRBJ1-1,.,TRBV6-5,CASGPPGRLNTEAFF,TGTGCCAGCGGGCCGCCGGGGCGACTGAACACTGAAGCTTTCTTT
.,TRBJ1-4,TRBD1,TRBV19,CASKQGRFNEKLFF,TGTGCCAGTAAACAGGGGCGATTTAATGAAAAACTGTTTTTT
.,TRBJ2-1,.,TRBV5-6,CASLRRGGYNEQFF,TGTGCCAGCTTAAGAAGGGGGGGATACAATGAGCAGTTCTTC
.,TRBJ2-2,TRBD1,TRBV3-1/TRBV3-2,CASSHLTGQGTGELFF,TGTGCCAGCAGCCACCTCACCGGACAGGGGACCGGGGAGCTGTTTTTT
few,TRBJ1-2,TRBD1,TRBV7-2,CASSTTDRGIHGYTF,TGTGCCAGCAGCACCACTGACAGGGGGATACATGGCTACACCTTC
.,TRBJ1-5,.,TRBV6-1,CASSETTQGSPQHF,TGTGCCAGCAGTGAGACGACGCAGGGTTCGCCCCAGCATTTT
.,TRBJ1-2,.,TRBV7-8,CASSLGGGDYGYTF,TGTGCCAGCAGCTTAGGAGGGGGGGACTATGGCTACACCTTC
.,TRBJ2-1,.,TRBV9,CASSANPGEINEQFF,TGTGCCAGCAGCGCTAACCCAGGGGAGATCAATGAGCAGTTCTTC
.,TRBJ1-1,TRBD1,TRBV6-5,CASSSQGAVGTEAFF,TGTGCCAGCAGCTCTCAGGGGGCAGTGGGCACTGAAGCTTTCTTT
.,TRBJ1-2,.,TRBV5-6,CASSSTGTDYGYTF,TGTGCCAGCAGCTCCACAGGGACGGACTATGGCTACACCTTC
.,TRBJ1-1,.,TRBV28,CATHGLTLRRGTEAFF,TGTGCCACCCATGGGCTAACCCTCCGGAGGGGCACTGAAGCTTTCTTT
.,TRBJ1-2,.,TRBV7-9,CASSGAGEPYGYTF,TGTGCCAGCAGCGGAGCAGGGGAGCCCTATGGCTACACCTTC
few,TRBJ1-5,.,TRBV19,CASSKGFSNQPQHF,TGTGCCAGTAGTAAGGGTTTTAGCAATCAGCCCCAGCATTTT
.,TRBJ1-3,.,TRBV20-1,CSAREGNTIYF,TGCAGTGCTAGAGAAGGAAACACCATATATTTT
.,TRBJ1-4,.,TRBV12-3/TRBV12-4,CASSLGRMGKLFF,TGTGCCAGCAGTTTAGGGAGGATGGGAAAACTGTTTTTT
.,TRBJ2-7,.,TRBV6-2/TRBV6-3,CASSPEFYEQYF,TGTGCCAGCAGCCCCGAATTCTACGAGCAGTACTTC
.,TRBJ1-2,.,TRBV25-1,CASSESPNYGYTF,TGTGCCAGCAGTGAATCCCCTAATTATGGCTACACCTTC
.,TRBJ1-1,TRBD1,TRBV30,CAWSTGDRVSTEAFF,TGTGCCTGGAGTACAGGGGACAGGGTCTCGACTGAAGCTTTCTTT
once,TRBJ2-1,.,TRBV3-1/TRBV3-2,CASSQVAGLNYNEQFF,TGTGCCAGCAGCCAAGTGGCGGGGCTAAACTACAATGAGCAGTTCTTC
.,TRBJ2-3,.,TRBV6-2/TRBV6-3,CASSAPSGVGDTQYF,TGTGCCAGCAGTGCACCTAGTGGGGTGGGTGATACGCAGTATTTT
.,TRBJ1-1,.,TRBV2,CASRLETPNTEAFF,TGTGCCAGCAGGTTAGAGACACCGAACACTGAAGCTTTCTTT
.,TRBJ2-2,.,TRBV14,CASSRRTGNTGELFF,TGTGCCAGCAGCCGACGTACAGGGAACACCGGGGAGCTGTTTTTT
.,TRBJ2-3,.,TRBV24-1,CATSDRGSTDTQYF,TGTGCCACCAGTGACAGGGGAAGCACAGATACGCAGTATTTT
.,TRBJ1-6,TRBD1,TRBV5-1,CARRTGSSYNSPLHF,TGCGCCAGAAGGACAGGGAGCTCCTATAATTCACCCCTCCACTTT
once,TRBJ1-5,.,TRBV4-2,CASSHTGNQPQHF,TGTGCCAGCAGCCATACAGGTAATCAGCCCCAGCATTTT
.,TRBJ2-2,TRBD1,TRBV4-1,CASSPAGTGNTGELFF,TGCGCCAGCAGCCCAGCCGGGACAGGGAACACCGGGGAGCTGTTTTTT
.,TRBJ2-2,.,TRBV29-1,CSVERPGFTGELFF,TGCAGCGTTGAGCGGCCAGGGTTTACCGGGGAGCTGTTTTTT
.,TRBJ1-2,.,TRBV3-1/TRBV3-2,CASSQVQGRDGYTF,TGTGCCAGCAGCCAAGTGCAGGGGAGGGATGGCTACACCTTC
.,TRBJ2-7,.,TRBV28,CASSTPASSYEQYF,TGTGCCAGCAGTACCCCAGCGAGCTCCTACGAGCAGTACTTC
.,TRBJ1-2,TRBD1,TRBV19,CASSPGGLNYGYTF,TGTGCCAGTAGTCCAGGGGGTTTAAACTATGGCTACACCTTC
.,TRBJ1-5,.,TRBV19,CASSIDHRERSNQPQHF,TGTGCCAGTAGTATAGATCACCGGGAGAGGAGCAATCAGCCCCAGCATTTT
.,TRBJ2-1,.,TRBV14,CASSFVGGFSNEQFF,TGTGCCAGCAGTTTCGTGGGGGGCTTTTCCAATGAGCAGTTCTTC
.,TRBJ2-3,.,TRBV7-2,CASSLLQGHTDTQYF,TGTGCCAGCAGCTTATTGCAGGGCCACACAGATACGCAGTATTTT
.,TRBJ2-3,.,TRBV4-1,CASSQGYGGEDTQYF,TGCGCCAGCAGCCAAGGGTACGGTGGGGAGGATACGCAGTATTTT
.,TRBJ1-5,.,TRBV30,CAWAPQGQPQHF,TGTGCCTGGGCGCCACAGGGACAGCCCCAGCATTTT
.,TRBJ1-4,.,TRBV2,CASLGGGGKLFF,TGTGCCAGCCTAGGGGGGGGAGGAAAACTGTTTTTT
.,TRBJ2-1,.,TRBV6-2/TRBV6-3,CASSSLVNEQFF,TGTGCCAGCAGTTCCTTAGTCAATGAGCAGTTCTTC
.,TRBJ1-4,.,TRBV18,CASSPLRGFEKLFF,TGTGCCAGCTCACCACTCCGGGGCTTTGAAAAACTGTTTTTT
.,TRBJ1-1,.,TRBV18,CASSKDSGLTEAFF,TGTGCCAGCTCAAAAGACAGTGGGCTGACTGAAGCTTTCTTT
.,TRBJ2-7,TRBD1,TRBV29-1,CSVYGTGPLDEQYF,TGCAGCGTCTACGGGACAGGGCCCCTCGACGAGCAGTACTTC
.,TRBJ2-1,.,TRBV4-1,CASSQETSYNEQFF,TGCGCCAGCAGCCAAGAAACTAGTTACAATGAGCAGTTCTTC
.,TRBJ1-5,TRBD1,TRBV6-6,CASSYSLGQGGQPQHF,TGTGCCAGCAGTTACTCGTTGGGACAGGGAGGTCAGCCCCAGCATTTT